This entry features one TCR beta chain sequence. The antigen is unknown. This entry is derived from a study of graft-versus-host responses after intestinal transplantation. Turning to the study itself: The transplants performed in recipients were multivisceral, liver-intestinal, or isolated intestinal. General observations from the study: Ileal or blood samples showed some GvH clones first, and such clones were also found in recipient marrow. Circulating GvH clones peaking coincided with falling HvG clones soon after transplant.

The V and J ends lost 2 bases and 0 bases, in that order; junction bases with no gene match: 6. This CDR3 spans 17 amino acids. Germline CDR1 and CDR2: MDHEN and SYDVKM. Profiling relied on immunoSEQ multiplex PCR, and the TCRdb table lists in-frame clones only, not all of them. Here the sample spans about 39,000 clones, about 95% being singletons. The sequence was collected from a human donor who was the organ donor for an intestinal transplant. This chain uses TRBV28 with TRBJ2-3, with TRBD1 identical over 9 bases. The material sequenced was unstimulated CD8+ T cells sorted from spleen or lymph node cells, taken before transplant. CDR3 in amino acids: CASSLGLGTGSTDTQYF. DNA for the CDR3: TGTGCCAGCAGTTTAGGGCTCGGGACAGGGAGCACAGATACGCAGTATTTT.